The 30 T cell receptor beta chains below all came from one sample that was sequenced in a study of CD8+ T cells in alopecia areata. Sequencing relied on a cDNA template that was reverse transcribed from extracted RNA. Sequencing used immunoSEQ multiplex PCR; TCRdb keeps in-frame clones, though not all of them. The sample has approximately 140,000 clones, around 50% seen once; the top ten hold less than 8%. The source material was CD4+ T cells sorted from blood. These receptors all come from a human donor with alopecia areata.

The rearrangement links TRBV7-9 to TRBJ2-1, with D perhaps TRBD1 (5 bases). Germline V gives CDR1 SEHNR, CDR2 FQNEAQ (reference sequence). The germline V and J ends were trimmed by 2 bases and 10 bases, with 12 bases remaining between them. There are 13 residues in the CDR3. Here the CDR3 DNA reads TGTGCCAGCAGCTTACGGACACCGATAGAGCAGTTCTTC. Its protein is CASSLRTPIEQFF.

The gene calls are TRBV5-1 and TRBJ2-1; TRBD2 matches at 9 bases. V shed 3 bases, J shed 3 bases, and the junction held 1 base outside the gene matches. CDR3 length: 14 amino acids. Germline V gene sequence: CDR1 SGHRS, CDR2 YFSETQ. The chain's CDR3 is CASSSSGIYNEQFF. In nucleotides, the CDR3 is TGCGCCAGCAGCTCTAGCGGGATCTACAATGAGCAGTTCTTC.

The chain couples TRBV29-1 to TRBJ2-5; D not resolved. Germline V lookup: CDR1 SQVTM, CDR2 ANQGSEA. V lost 4 bases, J lost 4 bases, and 7 bases lay in between. There are 11 residues in the CDR3. CDR3 protein: CSVGEPETQYF. The CDR3 DNA follows: TGCAGCGTTGGAGAACCAGAGACCCAGTACTTC.

The table lists this clone with a few counts. The chain couples TRBV29-1 to TRBJ2-3, with 8 bases that match TRBD2. The V gene end was trimmed by 6 bases and the J gene end by 4 bases; junction bases not matched to a gene: 12. The germline V gene has CDR1 SQVTM and CDR2 ANQGSEA. This CDR3 region has 15 residues. CDR3 amino acids: CSVAPRSGSADTQYF. Here the CDR3 DNA reads TGCAGCGTGGCCCCCCGGAGCGGGAGCGCAGATACGCAGTATTTT.

This clone was observed a handful of times. The chain combines TRBV6-5 with TRBJ2-7; 7 bases line up with TRBD1. Losses at the gene ends were 5 bases for V and 3 bases for J; bases not matched to a gene: 7. CDR1 and CDR2 (germline): MNHEY, SVGAGI. The CDR3 loop spans 14 amino acids. Written as DNA, the CDR3 is TGTGCCAGCAGTAGAACAGGGGCGCGCTACGAGCAGTACTTC. Translation: CASSRTGARYEQYF.

The chain combines TRBV5-1 with TRBJ2-5; no clear D. CDR3 length: 14 amino acids. Germline V gene lookup returns CDR1 SGHRS and CDR2 YFSETQ. The V end was cut by 3 bases, the J end by 5 bases, with 14 bases between. The CDR3: CASSYSIGLETQYF. CDR3 nucleotides: TGCGCCAGCAGCTATAGTATAGGGCTGGAGACCCAGTACTTC.

The chain couples TRBV5-1 to TRBJ2-5; D is undetermined. CDR3 size: 11 residues. V was clipped by 7 bases and J by 0 bases, with 4 bases between them. CDR1 and CDR2 from the germline V gene are SGHRS and YFSETQ. DNA of the CDR3: TGCGCCAGCGGATACCAAGAGACCCAGTACTTC. Translated, it gives CASGYQETQYF. The full variable domain, with the rest looked up from reference TRBV5-1 and TRBJ2-5, is KAGVTQTPRYLIKTRGQQVTLSCSPISGHRSVSWYQQTPGQGLQFLFEYFSETQRNKGNFPGRFSGRQFSNSRSEMNVSTLELGDSALYLCASGYQETQYFGPGTRLLVL.

The chain couples TRBV14 to TRBJ2-1, with TRBD2 identical over 13 bases. Germline V gene data show CDR1 as SGHDN and CDR2 as FVKESK. Trimming removed 2 bases from V and 0 bases from J; junction bases left unmatched: 10. The CDR3 covers 20 residues. CDR3 coding DNA: TGTGCCAGCAGCCAATTGGTAACTAGCGGGAGGGCCGACTCCTACAATGAGCAGTTCTTC. Amino acids: CASSQLVTSGRADSYNEQFF. Full variable domain (rest looked up from reference TRBV14 and TRBJ2-1): EAGVTQFPSHSVIEKGQTVTLRCDPISGHDNLYWYRRVMGKEIKFLLHFVKESKQDESGMPNNRFLAERTGGTYSTLKVQPAELEDSGVYFCASSQLVTSGRADSYNEQFFGPGTRLTVL.

The genes are TRBV18 and TRBJ2-1, with 9 bases aligning to TRBD2. V was pared by 3 bases and J by 5 bases, with 5 bases of the junction left unmatched. CDR3 length: 15 residues. Per germline, CDR1 KGHSH and CDR2 LQKENI. CDR3 sequence: CASSPPGLADNEQFF. The CDR3 region has the DNA TGTGCCAGCTCACCTCCGGGACTAGCAGACAATGAGCAGTTCTTC.

The chain has TRBV20-1 and TRBJ2-1; no clear D gene. The V end was cut by 5 bases, the J end by 6 bases, with 5 bases between. Germline CDR1 and CDR2: DFQATT and SNEGSKA (reference sequence). The CDR3 spans 10 residues. The CDR3 region is CSASINEQFF. In DNA form, the CDR3 reads TGCAGTGCTTCAATCAATGAGCAGTTCTTC.

This sequence joins TRBV2 and TRBJ1-5, with 10 bases identical to TRBD1. The CDR3 is 15 residues long. CDR1 is SNHLY, CDR2 FYNNEI, per germline. The junction had 1 base not matched to a gene; V was cut back by 4 bases and J by 1 base. The CDR3 coding sequence is TGTGCCAGCAGTGGACAGGGGGCGAGCAATCAGCCCCAGCATTTT. Amino acid sequence: CASSGQGASNQPQHF.

V is TRBV13 and J is TRBJ1-1; no clear D. CDR3 length: 12 residues. Trimming pared 5 bases from V and 0 bases from J, leaving 4 bases between. Germline CDR1 reads PRHDT; CDR2 reads FYEKMQ (reference sequence). The CDR3 nucleotides are TGTGCCAGCAGCACGTTGAACACTGAAGCTTTCTTT. Protein: CASSTLNTEAFF.

The genes are TRBV10-3 and TRBJ2-5; D is unresolved. V was shortened by 6 bases and J by 4 bases, with 6 bases between the two germline ends. CDR3 length: 11 amino acids. Germline values: CDR1 ENHRY, CDR2 SYGVKD. This CDR3 is CAISWGETQYF. CDR3 sequence (DNA): TGTGCCATCAGCTGGGGAGAGACCCAGTACTTC.

This clone has just a few counts. The rearrangement links TRBV28 to TRBJ2-1; TRBD1 might be the D (5 bases). V was cut by 7 bases and J by 8 bases, with 15 bases left in between. Germline assignment: CDR1 MDHEN and CDR2 SYDVKM. The CDR3 totals 13 residues. CDR3 loop: CASNAGIVHEQFF. CDR3 coding DNA: TGTGCCAGCAACGCAGGGATTGTGCATGAGCAGTTCTTC.

The chain's CDR3 is CSASKRQAFF. The DNA for the CDR3 is TGCAGTGCTAGTAAGCGCCAAGCTTTCTTT. The V and J genes are TRBV20-1 and TRBJ1-1; D unresolved. The CDR3 is 10 amino acids. From germline, CDR1 is DFQATT and CDR2 SNEGSKA (reference sequence). The V gene lost 3 bases and the J gene lost 9 bases, with 8 bases spanning the gap.

The rearrangement uses TRBV5-1 and TRBJ2-7, with D tentatively TRBD1 (5 bases). Looked up from germline, CDR1 is SGHRS and CDR2 is YFSETQ. The CDR3 is 16 residues long. V was clipped by 3 bases and J by 0 bases, with 16 bases between them. CDR3 protein: CASSYSDTGSSYEQYF. CDR3 coding DNA: TGCGCCAGCAGCTATTCGGACACAGGTAGCTCCTACGAGCAGTACTTC.

This clone has a handful of counts. CDR3 amino acids: CASRTFPGDWSEQYF. The CDR3 DNA sequence: TGCGCCAGCAGGACTTTTCCGGGAGATTGGTCCGAGCAGTACTTC. V is TRBV5-1 and J is TRBJ2-7, with a weak D call TRBD2 (6 bases). The CDR3 runs 15 residues. Germline CDR1 is SGHRS and CDR2 is YFSETQ. The V end was cut by 5 bases, the J end by 6 bases, with 21 bases between.

Here the CDR3 reads CASTTWGNNEKLFF. DNA for the CDR3: TGTGCCAGCACTACGTGGGGGAATAATGAAAAACTGTTTTTT. This chain uses TRBV27 with TRBJ1-4; tentative D call: TRBD1 (5 bases). Trimming took off 7 bases at V and 4 bases at J, with 13 bases between the two ends. The germline V gene encodes CDR1 MNHEY and CDR2 SMNVEV (reference sequence). There are 14 residues in the CDR3.

The chain uses TRBV5-1 and TRBJ2-7; 9 bases align to TRBD2. The CDR3 length is 15 residues. Trimming removed 2 bases from V and 2 bases from J; junction bases left unmatched: 5. Germline-derived CDR1 and CDR2 are SGHRS and YFSETQ. The DNA of the CDR3 is TGCGCCAGCAGCTTTGATAGCGGGAGTACCTACGAGCAGTACTTC. Protein sequence: CASSFDSGSTYEQYF.

In its sample, this clone was seen a few times. The chain employs TRBV30 and TRBJ2-3; TRBD2 matches at 12 bases. The CDR3 is made up of 14 amino acids. Germline V gene lookup returns CDR1 GTSNPN and CDR2 SVGIG (reference sequence). J lost 6 bases, V lost 1 base, and 2 bases had no gene match. CDR3 region: CAWSAGTSGDTQYF. The CDR3 DNA reads TGTGCCTGGAGTGCCGGGACTAGCGGGGATACGCAGTATTTT.

V gene TRBV4-1 combines with J gene TRBJ1-5; D gene uncertain. V lost 3 bases and J lost 12, with 9 bases in between. Germline V gene lookup returns CDR1 MGHRA and CDR2 YSYEKL. This CDR3 is built from 11 residues. CDR3 nucleotide sequence: TGCGCCAGCAGCCAGGGAGGGTACCAGCATTTT. Encoded protein: CASSQGGYQHF.

This clone came up a few times. The chain recombines TRBV28 with TRBJ2-7; 12 bases fit TRBD2. V was pared by 5 bases and J by 3 bases, with 2 bases of the junction left unmatched. The CDR3 runs to 14 residues. In germline, CDR1 is MDHEN, CDR2 SYDVKM. In DNA, the CDR3 is TGTGCCAGCAGTACTAGCGGGGGGAGCTACGAGCAGTACTTC. Protein product: CASSTSGGSYEQYF.

A word on this clone: Germline and junction disagree at one end, which may indicate a read error. The CDR3 region has the DNA TGCGCCAGCAGCTCCCTTACAGGGGGTAGAACTGAAGCTTTCTTT. Residues: CASSSLTGGRTEAFF. The rearrangement links TRBV11-1 to TRBJ1-1; 8 bases line up with TRBD1. Germline V lookup: CDR1 SGHAT, CDR2 FQDESV (reference sequence). The CDR3 is 15 residues long.

A few counts support this clone. V is TRBV27 and J is TRBJ2-6; D not certain. CDR1 and CDR2 from the germline V gene are MNHEY and SMNVEV (reference sequence). The CDR3 is made up of 13 amino acids. Trimming pared 5 bases from V and 0 bases from J, leaving 2 bases between. CDR3 nucleotides: TGTGCCAGCAGTGCCTCTGGGGCCAACGTCCTGACTTTC. As protein: CASSASGANVLTF.

This clone showed up just once. This chain links TRBV7-9 with TRBJ1-1; possibly TRBD1 for D (5 bases). Germline values: CDR1 SEHNR, CDR2 FQNEAQ (reference sequence). V was shortened by 5 bases and J by 5 bases, with 18 bases between the two germline ends. The CDR3 consists of 15 residues. CDR3 DNA sequence: TGTGCCAGCAGCCCAGCAGTGGGTGGGGCGACTGAAGCTTTCTTT. Protein sequence: CASSPAVGGATEAFF.

The rearrangement links TRBV29-1 to TRBJ1-1, with no clear D. V lost 2 bases, J lost 1 base, and 8 bases lay in between. The CDR3 sequence is 13 residues long. CDR1 SQVTM and CDR2 ANQGSEA come from the germline V gene. The CDR3 sequence: CSVERATNTEAFF. CDR3 nucleotide sequence: TGCAGCGTTGAACGCGCAACGAACACTGAAGCTTTCTTT.

Comments on this clone: This sample also contains other DNA sequences that code for the same CDR3. This rearrangement joins TRBV29-1 to TRBJ2-3; D unresolved. The CDR3 contains 12 residues. The germline V gene encodes CDR1 SQVTM and CDR2 ANQGSEA. V gave up 4 bases and J gave up 2 bases, with 7 bases separating them. Here the CDR3 DNA reads TGCAGCGTTGTTAGGGACACAGATACGCAGTATTTT. It encodes CSVVRDTDTQYF.

The gene calls are TRBV11-2 and TRBJ2-5; 8 bases map to TRBD1. This CDR3 is 14 amino acids long. Trimming removed 3 bases from V and 1 base from J; junction bases left unmatched: 1. The germline gives CDR1 SGHAT, CDR2 FQNNGV. CDR3 residues: CASSLGQVQETQYF. CDR3 nucleotides: TGTGCCAGCAGCTTGGGACAGGTCCAAGAGACCCAGTACTTC.

The chain links TRBV28 to TRBJ2-7, with TRBD1 matching 9 bases. CDR3 size: 12 residues. Germline lookup yields CDR1 MDHEN and CDR2 SYDVKM. J was trimmed by 5 bases and V by 7 bases; bases with no gene match: 3. CDR3 sequence: CASKQGANEQYF. DNA for the CDR3: TGTGCCAGCAAACAGGGGGCCAACGAGCAGTACTTC.

This chain connects TRBV27 to TRBJ1-2; possible D gene TRBD1, 5 bases. Germline CDR1 is MNHEY and CDR2 is SMNVEV (reference sequence). Trimming removed 2 bases at V and 2 bases at J, with 9 bases between. The CDR3 spans 14 residues. CDR3 DNA: TGTGCCAGCAGTTTAGGGGCAGGGAACTATGGCTACACCTTC. Amino acids: CASSLGAGNYGYTF.